This TCR beta chain was found in a study of CD8+ T cells in alopecia areata. The study, taken as a whole, reports: Normal-skin resident alphabeta T cells also appear among scalp sample sequences. In lesional scalp, particularly from alopecia totalis/universalis, clonality was higher than in normal scalp.

A remark on this clone: The antigen is not known.

The V end was cut by 6 bases, the J end by 5 bases, with 8 bases between. The CDR3 covers 12 residues. Germline V gene sequence: CDR1 MDHEN, CDR2 SYDVKM. In each case, RNA was isolated and then reverse transcribed into cDNA as the sequencing template. Produced via immunoSEQ multiplex PCR; TCRdb's table is partial and in-frame only. The sample has under 130,000 clones, 55% seen once. Sample: CD4+ T cells sorted from blood. The rearrangement joins TRBV28 to TRBJ1-5, with D tentatively TRBD1 (5 bases). The receptor comes from a human donor in good health. In DNA form, the CDR3 reads TGTGCCAGCAGCACGACAGATCAGCCCCAGCATTTT. Translated: CASSTTDQPQHF.